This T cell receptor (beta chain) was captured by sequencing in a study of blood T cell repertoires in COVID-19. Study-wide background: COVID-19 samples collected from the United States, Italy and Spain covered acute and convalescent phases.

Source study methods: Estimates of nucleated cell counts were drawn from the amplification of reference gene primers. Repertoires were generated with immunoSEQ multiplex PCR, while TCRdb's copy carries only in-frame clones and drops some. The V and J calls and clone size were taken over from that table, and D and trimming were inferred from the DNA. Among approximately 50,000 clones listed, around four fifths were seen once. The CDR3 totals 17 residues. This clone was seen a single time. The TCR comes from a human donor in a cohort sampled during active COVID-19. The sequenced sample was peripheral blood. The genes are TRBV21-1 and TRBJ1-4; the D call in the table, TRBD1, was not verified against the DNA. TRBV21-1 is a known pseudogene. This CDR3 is CASSKAPQGATNEKLFF. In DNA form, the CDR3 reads TGTGCCAGCAGCAAAGCCCCGCAGGGGGCGACTAATGAAAAACTGTTTTTT.